Each of the 23 T cell receptor beta chains below was sequenced from the same sample in a study of beta chain features in type 1 diabetes. The authors reverse transcribed all of the isolated RNA, so sequencing captured expressed TCRB transcripts. Sequenced by immunoSEQ multiplex PCR; TCRdb stores in-frame clones only, minus some. Here the sample spans hundreds of thousands of clones, approximately 31% being singletons. Sequencing was performed on naive CD4+ T cells from blood. The receptors derive from a man aged 18 to 29 in good health.

The genes are TRBV30 and TRBJ2-1, with D possibly being TRBD2 (5 bases). This CDR3 comprises 12 residues. Looked up from germline, CDR1 is GTSNPN and CDR2 is SVGIG (reference sequence). Trimming stripped 5 bases from V and 6 bases from J, with 11 bases between. The CDR3 protein is CAWSSYINEQFF. The CDR3 DNA reads TGTGCCTGGTCTAGCTATATCAATGAGCAGTTCTTC. The complete variable domain, with remaining parts taken from reference TRBV30 and TRBJ2-1, reads SQTIHQWPATLVQPVGSPLSLECTVEGTSNPNLYWYRQAAGRGLQLLFYSVGIGQISSEVPQNLSASRPQDRQFILSSKKLLLSDSGFYLCAWSSYINEQFFGPGTRLTVL.

This sequence joins TRBV29-1 and TRBJ1-1; 8 bases are a match to TRBD1. V gave up 4 bases and J gave up 2 bases; unmatched junction bases: 6. Germline CDR1 reads SQVTM; CDR2 reads ANQGSEA. The CDR3 is 14 residues long. The CDR3 coding sequence is TGCAGCGTTGGATTACAGGGGGGTAACACTGAAGCTTTCTTT. Its protein is CSVGLQGGNTEAFF. The whole variable domain, filled in from reference TRBV29-1 and TRBJ1-1, reads SAVISQKPSRDICQRGTSLTIQCQVDSQVTMMFWYRQQPGQSLTLIATANQGSEATYESGFVIDKFPISRPNLTFSTLTVSNMSPEDSSIYLCSVGLQGGNTEAFFGQGTRLTVV.

This clone was found a few times. The V and J genes are TRBV6-1 and TRBJ2-7, with 7 positions matching TRBD1. This CDR3 contains 15 residues. Per the germline V gene, CDR1 is MNHNS and CDR2 is SASEGT. The V gene end was trimmed by 0 bases and the J gene end by 0 bases; junction bases not matched to a gene: 2. This CDR3 reads CASSEADRSSYEQYF. DNA for the CDR3: TGTGCCAGCAGTGAAGCGGACAGGAGCTCCTACGAGCAGTACTTC.

The chain joins TRBV5-1 to TRBJ2-7, with D perhaps TRBD1 (5 bases). V gave up 0 bases and J gave up 1 base, with 8 bases separating them. Germline loops: CDR1 SGHRS, CDR2 YFSETQ. The CDR3 loop spans 14 amino acids. As DNA, the CDR3 is TGCGCCAGCAGCTTGGACAGGTCGTCCTACGAGCAGTACTTC. It translates to CASSLDRSSYEQYF. The full variable domain, with the rest looked up from reference TRBV5-1 and TRBJ2-7, is KAGVTQTPRYLIKTRGQQVTLSCSPISGHRSVSWYQQTPGQGLQFLFEYFSETQRNKGNFPGRFSGRQFSNSRSEMNVSTLELGDSALYLCASSLDRSSYEQYFGPGTRLTVT.

The rearrangement links TRBV6-6 to TRBJ2-1; possible D gene TRBD2, 5 bases. Germline V gives CDR1 MNHNY, CDR2 SVGAGI (reference sequence). The CDR3 consists of 12 residues. V was trimmed by 6 bases and J by 9 bases, leaving 12 bases between them. The CDR3, as DNA: TGTGCCAGCAGCCTAACTAGTCTTGAGCAGTTCTTC. It specifies CASSLTSLEQFF.

This sequence joins TRBV7-6 and TRBJ2-5; possible D gene TRBD1, 6 bases. CDR1 is SGHVS, CDR2 FNYEAQ, per germline. Trimming left V 5 bases short and J 5 bases short, with 15 bases between. This CDR3 is built from 14 residues. The CDR3 bases are TGTGCCAGCAGCCTGGGGGCCGGTGGGGAGACCCAGTACTTC. Translating gives CASSLGAGGETQYF.

V gene TRBV7-3 combines with J gene TRBJ2-3, with 12 bases fitting TRBD2. The CDR3 is 16 residues long. Germline CDR1 reads SGHTA; CDR2 reads FQGTGA. The junction had 1 base not matched to a gene; V was cut back by 3 bases and J by 0 bases. For the CDR3, the DNA is TGTGCCAGCAGCTTCGGACTAGCGGGGAGCACAGATACGCAGTATTTT. Protein product: CASSFGLAGSTDTQYF.

This chain uses TRBV5-6 with TRBJ1-5, with a tentative D call TRBD1 (5 bases). This CDR3 spans 14 amino acids. The germline gives CDR1 SGHDT, CDR2 YYEEEE. Trimming stripped 4 bases from V and 0 bases from J, with 8 bases between. Here the CDR3 reads CASSRGGSNQPQHF. DNA of the CDR3: TGTGCCAGCAGCCGCGGGGGTAGCAATCAGCCCCAGCATTTT.

This clone was picked up a small number of times. The rearrangement links TRBV2 to TRBJ2-1; D is ambiguous. Germline CDR1 is SNHLY and CDR2 is FYNNEI. The CDR3 length is 10 residues. Trimming cost V 8 bases and J 5 bases, with 4 bases left between them. The CDR3, as DNA: TGTGCCAGCGATGACAATGAGCAGTTCTTC. Its translation: CASDDNEQFF.

This clone was found a few times. This rearrangement joins TRBV9 to TRBJ2-1; TRBD2 matches 9 bases. CDR3 length: 17 residues. The V and J ends lost 3 bases and 0 bases, in that order; junction bases with no gene match: 7. The V gene's germline CDR1 is SGDLS and CDR2 YYNGEE. The CDR3 loop reads CASSAGLATSSYNEQFF. The CDR3 nucleotides read TGTGCCAGCAGCGCCGGACTAGCGACAAGCTCCTACAATGAGCAGTTCTTC.

This clone turned up a few times. V and J are TRBV19 and TRBJ2-7; D is unclear. Germline V lookup: CDR1 LNHDA, CDR2 SQIVND (reference sequence). Trimming pared 2 bases from V and 2 bases from J, leaving 10 bases between. This CDR3 region has 14 residues. CDR3 sequence reads: CASSILARAYEQYF. The CDR3 DNA follows: TGTGCCAGTAGTATACTGGCCAGAGCCTACGAGCAGTACTTC.

The V call is TRBV7-3, the J call TRBJ2-5; the D gene is possibly TRBD1 (6 bases). This CDR3 is built from 15 residues. From germline, CDR1 is SGHTA and CDR2 FQGTGA. Trimming stripped 5 bases from V and 7 bases from J, with 20 bases between. CDR3 coding DNA: TGTGCCAGCAGCCCGGCCCCGACAGGCCCCACGACCCAGTACTTC. Translating gives CASSPAPTGPTTQYF.

This clone turned up a few times. The J gene is TRBJ2-1, the V gene TRBV5-1; D remains ambiguous. V gave up 1 base and J gave up 5 bases, with 10 bases separating them. This CDR3 comprises 14 residues. Germline V lookup: CDR1 SGHRS, CDR2 YFSETQ. The CDR3 reads CASSLTGSDNEQFF. In DNA form, the CDR3 reads TGCGCCAGCAGCTTGACGGGTTCTGACAATGAGCAGTTCTTC.

This clone was found a few times. The chain couples TRBV6-5 to TRBJ2-1, with TRBD2 matching over 8 bases. This CDR3 is built from 15 residues. Losses at the gene ends were 7 bases for V and 6 bases for J; bases not matched to a gene: 11. The germline V gene encodes CDR1 MNHEY and CDR2 SVGAGI. The CDR3 DNA sequence: TGTGCCAGCATCGGAGGCGCGGGAGGACCCAATGAGCAGTTCTTC. Its translation: CASIGGAGGPNEQFF.

The chain has TRBV19 and TRBJ2-1; D gene unclear. Germline CDR1 reads LNHDA; CDR2 reads SQIVND (reference sequence). Trimming stripped 8 bases from V and 4 bases from J, with 6 bases between. The CDR3 length is 11 residues. CDR3 sequence reads: CASGNYNEQFF. In DNA form, the CDR3 reads TGTGCCAGTGGAAATTACAATGAGCAGTTCTTC.

Details on this clone: The sample contains more than one DNA sequence encoding this CDR3. This chain uses TRBV5-4 with TRBJ2-5; D is uncertain. CDR3 length: 12 amino acids. Germline lookup yields CDR1 SGHNT and CDR2 YYREEE (reference sequence). V was trimmed by 2 bases and J by 5 bases, leaving 7 bases between them. The CDR3 protein is CASSFGQETQYF. In nucleotides, the CDR3 is TGTGCCAGCAGCTTCGGGCAGGAGACCCAGTACTTC.

This clone was seen a handful of times. The V gene is TRBV9, the J gene TRBJ2-7; 8 bases are a match to TRBD2. The CDR3 is made up of 14 amino acids. Germline V CDR1 and CDR2: SGDLS, YYNGEE. Trimming at V came to 6 bases and at J to 4 bases, leaving 9 bases not matched to a gene. CDR3: CASTTTSESYEQYF. The CDR3 nucleotides are TGTGCCAGCACTACGACTAGCGAGTCGTACGAGCAGTACTTC.

This clone occurred a few times. V usage is TRBV29-1 and J usage is TRBJ2-5; the D is unclear. This CDR3 contains 12 residues. CDR1 and CDR2 (germline): SQVTM, ANQGSEA. V was pared by 3 bases and J by 5 bases, with 10 bases between. The CDR3 DNA sequence: TGCAGCGTTGACACCAATCGGGAGACCCAGTACTTC. Translating gives CSVDTNRETQYF. Variable domain in full (rest from reference TRBV29-1 and TRBJ2-5): SAVISQKPSRDICQRGTSLTIQCQVDSQVTMMFWYRQQPGQSLTLIATANQGSEATYESGFVIDKFPISRPNLTFSTLTVSNMSPEDSSIYLCSVDTNRETQYFGPGTRLLVL.

This clone was picked up a small number of times. This sequence joins TRBV29-1 and TRBJ2-2; a weak D match, TRBD1 (6 bases). This CDR3 comprises 14 residues. With 6 bases removed from V and 6 bases from J, the gap between germline ends came to 17 bases. Germline V gene sequence: CDR1 SQVTM, CDR2 ANQGSEA. CDR3 sequence (DNA): TGCAGCGTAGCTCTGGACAGATTCGCCGGGGAGCTGTTTTTT. It encodes CSVALDRFAGELFF.

Only a few counts were recorded for this clone. The chain uses TRBV6-1 and TRBJ2-7; no clear D. The CDR3 length is 12 residues. V was cut by 6 bases and J by 3 bases, with 9 bases left in between. Germline V gene lookup returns CDR1 MNHNS and CDR2 SASEGT. The CDR3 is CASRDLNYEQYF. In DNA form, the CDR3 reads TGTGCCAGCAGGGACCTAAACTACGAGCAGTACTTC.

This clone has a handful of counts. This sequence joins TRBV5-1 and TRBJ2-3; D is ambiguous. This CDR3 has 13 residues. Germline V gene sequence: CDR1 SGHRS, CDR2 YFSETQ. The V end was cut by 4 bases, the J end by 0 bases, with 6 bases between. CDR3 loop: CASSLLSTDTQYF. The CDR3 coding sequence is TGCGCCAGCAGCCTGTTGAGCACAGATACGCAGTATTTT.

The J gene is TRBJ1-1, the V gene TRBV25-1; D perhaps matches TRBD1 (5 bases). Germline V gene lookup returns CDR1 MGHDK and CDR2 SYGVNS. This CDR3 spans 14 amino acids. Trimming left V 7 bases short and J 1 base short, with 13 bases between. The CDR3 region is CASIPRGKNTEAFF. The DNA of the CDR3 is TGTGCCAGCATACCCCGGGGGAAGAACACTGAAGCTTTCTTT.

The sample holds a few counts of this clone. The chain is built from TRBV29-1 and TRBJ2-1; 10 nucleotides align to TRBD2. CDR1 and CDR2 (germline): SQVTM, ANQGSEA. The ends lost 4 bases at V and 7 bases at J; junction bases unmatched: 7. The CDR3 totals 14 residues. CDR3 sequence: CSVVPSGSLNEQFF. The CDR3 DNA follows: TGCAGCGTTGTACCTAGCGGGAGTTTAAATGAGCAGTTCTTC.